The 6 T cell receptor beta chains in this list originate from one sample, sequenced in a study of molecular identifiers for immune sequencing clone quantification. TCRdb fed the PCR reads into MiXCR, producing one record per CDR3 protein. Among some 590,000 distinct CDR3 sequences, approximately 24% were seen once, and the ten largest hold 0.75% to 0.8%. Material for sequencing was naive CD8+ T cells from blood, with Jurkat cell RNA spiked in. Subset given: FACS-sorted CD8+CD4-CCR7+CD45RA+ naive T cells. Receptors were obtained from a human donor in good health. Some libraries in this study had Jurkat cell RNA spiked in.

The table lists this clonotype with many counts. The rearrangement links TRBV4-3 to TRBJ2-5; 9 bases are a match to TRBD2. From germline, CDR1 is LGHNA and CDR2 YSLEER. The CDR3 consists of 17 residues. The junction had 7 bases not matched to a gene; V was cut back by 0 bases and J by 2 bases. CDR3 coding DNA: TGCGCCAGCAGCCAAGATCTAAGCGGGAGGAATCAAGAGACCCAGTACTTC. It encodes CASSQDLSGRNQETQYF.

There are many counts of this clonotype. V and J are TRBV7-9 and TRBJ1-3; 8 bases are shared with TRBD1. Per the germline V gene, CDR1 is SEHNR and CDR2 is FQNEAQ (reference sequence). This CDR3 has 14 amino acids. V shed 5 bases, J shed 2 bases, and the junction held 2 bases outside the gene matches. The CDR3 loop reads CASSPTGAGNTIYF. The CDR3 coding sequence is TGTGCCAGCAGCCCGACAGGGGCTGGAAACACCATATATTTT.

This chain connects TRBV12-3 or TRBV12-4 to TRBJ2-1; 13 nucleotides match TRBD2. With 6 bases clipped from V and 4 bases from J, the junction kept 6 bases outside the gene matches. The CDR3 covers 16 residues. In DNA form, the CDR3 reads TGTGCCAGCAGGCGACTAGCGGGGGGCCATTACAATGAGCAGTTCTTC. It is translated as CASRRLAGGHYNEQFF.

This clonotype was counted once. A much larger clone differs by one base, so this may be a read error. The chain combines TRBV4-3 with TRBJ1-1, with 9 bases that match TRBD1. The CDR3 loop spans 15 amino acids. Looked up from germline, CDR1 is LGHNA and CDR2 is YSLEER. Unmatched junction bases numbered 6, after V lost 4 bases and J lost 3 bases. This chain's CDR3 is CASSPGTGLDTEAFF. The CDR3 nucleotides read TGCGCCAGCAGCCCGGGGACAGGGTTGGACACTGAAGCTTTCTTT.

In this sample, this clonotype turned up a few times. CDR3 sequence (DNA): TGTGCCAGCAGCCAAGGTTTTCTAGCGGGAGGGCCGACCGGGGAGCTGTTTTTT. Protein: CASSQGFLAGGPTGELFF. The rearrangement links TRBV3-1 to TRBJ2-2, with 12 bases aligning to TRBD2. The ends lost 1 base at V and 5 bases at J; junction bases unmatched: 8. The CDR3 consists of 18 residues. CDR1 and CDR2 (germline): LGHDT, YNNKEL (reference sequence).

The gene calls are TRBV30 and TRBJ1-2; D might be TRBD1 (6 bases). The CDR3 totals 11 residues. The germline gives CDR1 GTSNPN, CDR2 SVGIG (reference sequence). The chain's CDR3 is CAEGGMEGYTF. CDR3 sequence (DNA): TGTGCGGAGGGGGGGATGGAGGGCTACACCTTC.